This paragraph reports one TCR beta chain. V was clipped by 7 bases and J by 3 bases, with 12 bases between them. The CDR3 has 13 amino acids. Study processing details: Reference gene primer amplification yielded estimated nucleated cell counts. Only in-frame clones appear in the TCRdb table, and some are missing; sequencing was by immunoSEQ multiplex PCR. V and J calls plus clone size are reproduced from that table; the DNA served to infer D and trimming. The data contain around 70,000 clones, about nine tenths of them seen just once; the ten biggest clones take up roughly a tenth. The data were taken from a study of blood T cell repertoires in COVID-19. On the study more broadly: Whether acute or convalescent, the COVID-19 samples came from the United States, Italy and Spain. T cells, B-cell-depleted T cells, or PBMCs provided the cDNA or gDNA that served as material.

The TCR comes from a woman aged 18-35 years with acute or convalescent COVID-19. This rearrangement joins TRBV12-3 or TRBV12-4 to TRBJ1-1; D is uncertain. The sequencing sample was made of peripheral blood. CDR3 region: CASTQGSYTEAFF. CDR3 bases: TGTGCCAGCACGCAAGGGAGCTACACTGAAGCTTTCTTT.